The present T cell receptor beta chain was sequenced within a study of blood T cell repertoires in COVID-19. Study-wide background: COVID-19 samples collected from the United States, Italy and Spain covered acute and convalescent phases. The cDNA or gDNA used as material had been derived from T cells, B-cell-depleted T cells, or PBMCs.

As originally analysed: Amplification from reference gene primers served as the basis for estimated nucleated cell counts. Sequencing was performed with immunoSEQ multiplex PCR; in TCRdb, only in-frame clones are kept and a portion is missing. V, J and clone size are those of that table, while D and trimming were read from the DNA. Of roughly 240,000 clones in the sample, 75% to 90% were seen once. V shed 3 bases and J 0 bases; nucleotides not matched to a gene: 6. This CDR3 is 16 amino acids long. CDR1 and CDR2 from the germline V gene are SGHTA and FQGNSA. The receptor comes from a man aged 55 to 70 who had recovered from COVID-19. Sample: peripheral blood. This chain uses TRBV7-2 with TRBJ2-7; 9 nucleotides line up with TRBD1. The CDR3 region is CASSLIGTGPSYEQYF. The CDR3 DNA follows: TGTGCCAGCAGCTTGATCGGGACAGGGCCCTCCTACGAGCAGTACTTC.